Below, 6 T cell receptor beta chains from the same sample are listed, as sequenced in a study of PD-1 blockade in classical Hodgkin lymphoma. Following autologous stem cell transplantation, relapse occurred in every patient, and exposure to brentuximab vedotin varied. Profiled with immunoSEQ multiplex PCR; TCRdb holds only in-frame clones, not every one. The sample shows almost 100,000 clones, around 90% of them seen only once. The sample was peripheral blood mononuclear cells (PBMCs), taken at baseline. These receptors originate from a human donor with classical Hodgkin lymphoma.

The V call is TRBV6-5, the J call TRBJ2-7; 14 bases align to TRBD2. Germline lookup yields CDR1 MNHEY and CDR2 SVGAGI. V lost 5 bases, J lost 6 bases, and 6 bases stayed unmatched. This CDR3 contains 15 residues. The CDR3 protein is CASSIGLAGGSEQYF. In DNA form, the CDR3 reads TGTGCCAGCAGTATAGGACTAGCGGGAGGTAGCGAGCAGTACTTC.

This sequence joins TRBV11-2 and TRBJ2-7; D assignment may be TRBD1 or TRBD2 (5 bases each). Per germline, CDR1 SGHAT and CDR2 FQNNGV. The CDR3 sequence is 16 residues long. Trimming shortened V by 2 bases and J by 2 bases, and 16 bases separated the two germline ends. CDR3 bases: TGTGCCAGCAGCTTAATTCCAGGGACGTTTACCTACGAGCAGTACTTC. This encodes CASSLIPGTFTYEQYF.

This clone was seen a few times. The V call is TRBV27, the J call TRBJ1-3; D is perhaps TRBD1 (5 bases). The CDR3 is 14 amino acids. The V gene's germline CDR1 is MNHEY and CDR2 SMNVEV (reference sequence). V was cut by 2 bases and J by 3 bases, with 8 bases left in between. Here the CDR3 DNA reads TGTGCCAGCAGTTTAGCAGGGAATGGAAACACCATATATTTT. It encodes CASSLAGNGNTIYF.

The gene calls are TRBV10-1 and TRBJ2-7, with 9 bases fitting TRBD1. The germline CDR1 and CDR2 sequences are WNHNN and SYGVQD (reference sequence). V trimming: 3 bases; J trimming: 0 bases; junction bases outside the gene matches: 0. CDR3 size: 14 residues. The chain's CDR3 is CASSEQGASYEQYF. CDR3 nucleotides: TGCGCCAGCAGTGAACAGGGGGCCTCCTACGAGCAGTACTTC.

The chain employs TRBV15 and TRBJ2-1, with 9 positions matching TRBD2. This CDR3 comprises 16 residues. Germline CDR1 reads LNHNV; CDR2 reads YYDKDF (reference sequence). The J segment lost 8 bases and the V segment lost 1 base, leaving 9 bases of the junction unmatched. The CDR3 DNA sequence: TGTGCCACCAGCAGAGCCGGGGGCGGGAGGGCCGATGAGCAGTTCTTC. It is translated as CATSRAGGGRADEQFF. Full variable domain (missing parts from reference TRBV15 and TRBJ2-1): DAMVIQNPRYQVTQFGKPVTLSCSQTLNHNVMYWYQQKSSQAPKLLFHYYDKDFNNEADTPDNFQSRRPNTSFCFLDIRSPGLGDTAMYLCATSRAGGGRADEQFFGPGTRLTVL.

The chain has TRBV6-1 and TRBJ2-1; D is possibly TRBD1 or TRBD2 (5 bases each). Deletions cut 1 base from V and 9 bases from J, with 13 bases between. Germline V gives CDR1 MNHNS, CDR2 SASEGT. CDR3 size: 14 residues. The CDR3 loop reads CASSEGEGYSEQFF. The CDR3 region has the DNA TGTGCCAGCAGTGAAGGCGAGGGGTATAGTGAGCAGTTCTTC.